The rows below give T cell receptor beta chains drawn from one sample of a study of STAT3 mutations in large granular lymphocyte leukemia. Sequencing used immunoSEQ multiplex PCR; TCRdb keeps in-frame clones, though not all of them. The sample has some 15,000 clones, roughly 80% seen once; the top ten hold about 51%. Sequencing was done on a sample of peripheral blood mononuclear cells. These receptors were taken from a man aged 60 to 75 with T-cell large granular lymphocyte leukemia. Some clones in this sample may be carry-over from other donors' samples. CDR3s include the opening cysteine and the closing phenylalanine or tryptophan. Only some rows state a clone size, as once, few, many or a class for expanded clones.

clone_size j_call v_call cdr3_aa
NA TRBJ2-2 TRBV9 CASGSSTGELFF
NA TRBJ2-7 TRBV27 CASSTRVSYEQYF
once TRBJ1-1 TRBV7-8 CASSLGQTGLGEAFF
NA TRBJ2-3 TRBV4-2 CASSQAEGWGTDTQYF
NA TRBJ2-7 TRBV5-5 CASSPGPSGEQYF
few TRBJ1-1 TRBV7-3 CASSLRAQGEAFF
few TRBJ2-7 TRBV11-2 CASSLDLLAYEQYF
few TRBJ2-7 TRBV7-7 CASSSGLFYEQYF
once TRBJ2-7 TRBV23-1 CASSPRGLPYEQYF
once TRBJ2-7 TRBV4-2 CASSQGWGQYEQYF